This entry lists 24 T cell receptor beta chains sequenced from one sample in a study of response to subunit inactivated influenza vaccine. TCRdb recomputed calls from the RT-PCR reads with MiXCR, one row per CDR3 protein. The sample comprises 550,000 to 800,000 distinct CDR3 sequences, approximately 15% of which are singletons, and around 6.5% rests with the top ten. Sequencing was performed on PBMCs from blood, taken around two weeks before vaccination. The source of these receptors is a middle-aged man who received an inactivated influenza vaccine.

The chain recombines TRBV4-3 with TRBJ1-3, with unresolved D. Germline V gene sequence: CDR1 LGHNA, CDR2 YSLEER. The germline V and J ends were trimmed by 0 bases and 4 bases, with 13 bases remaining between them. The CDR3 runs to 16 residues. The CDR3 bases are TGCGCCAGCAGCCAAGACTTACACCCAGAGGGAAACACCATATATTTT. Protein product: CASSQDLHPEGNTIYF.

The CDR3 region has the DNA TGTGCCAGCTCACCATCGAAGGAGACCGTAACTGAAGCTTTCTTT. It codes for CASSPSKETVTEAFF. This chain links TRBV18 with TRBJ1-1; no definite D call. In germline, CDR1 is KGHSH, CDR2 LQKENI. V was pared by 2 bases and J by 5 bases, with 15 bases between. The CDR3 is 15 residues long.

This clonotype was found many times. This rearrangement joins TRBV5-1 to TRBJ2-5; the match to TRBD2 covers 11 bases. Trimming cost V 4 bases and J 2 bases; bases outside gene matches: 10. Germline V gene sequence: CDR1 SGHRS, CDR2 YFSETQ. The CDR3 spans 17 residues. CDR3 residues: CASSTGLAGHQQETQYF. The CDR3, as DNA: TGCGCCAGCAGCACCGGACTAGCGGGCCACCAACAAGAGACCCAGTACTTC.

This chain connects TRBV10-3 to TRBJ1-6; perhaps TRBD1 as D (6 bases). Looked up from germline, CDR1 is ENHRY and CDR2 is SYGVKD. This CDR3 has 13 residues. V lost 6 bases to trimming and J lost 14 bases, with 17 bases between them. CDR3: CAIRSQGKQALHF. For the CDR3, the DNA is TGTGCCATCAGGTCGCAGGGGAAGCAGGCCCTCCACTTT.

This clonotype came up a few times. The chain uses TRBV29-1 and TRBJ2-1, with no clear D. This CDR3 has 12 amino acids. Trimming took 6 bases from V and 9 from J, leaving 15 bases between them. Germline V gene data show CDR1 as SQVTM and CDR2 as ANQGSEA. The CDR3 DNA sequence: TGCAGCGTCAACCTCAGGAGTAGTGAGCAGTTCTTC. Translation: CSVNLRSSEQFF.

The chain is built from TRBV5-1 and TRBJ2-5; possibly TRBD1 or TRBD2 for D (7 bases each). CDR1 SGHRS and CDR2 YFSETQ come from the germline V gene. The ends were cut back, 4 bases at V and 4 bases at J, with 17 bases in the middle. The CDR3 contains 15 residues. The CDR3 protein is CASSDGTAGRETQYF. In nucleotides, the CDR3 is TGCGCCAGCAGCGACGGGACAGCGGGGCGAGAGACCCAGTACTTC.

The table lists this clonotype with many counts. The chain recombines TRBV12-3 or TRBV12-4 with TRBJ1-2, with D unclear. The CDR3 is 13 amino acids. Trimming removed 4 bases at V and 4 bases at J, with 10 bases between. CDR3 region: CASSSSPGYGYTF. Written as DNA, the CDR3 is TGTGCCAGCAGTTCAAGTCCAGGCTATGGCTACACCTTC.

This clonotype appeared many times. This chain links TRBV7-9 with TRBJ2-3, with D possibly being TRBD2 (5 bases). The CDR3 covers 14 residues. V was shortened by 4 bases and J by 1 base, with 9 bases between the two germline ends. Germline assignment: CDR1 SEHNR and CDR2 FQNEAQ (reference sequence). CDR3 sequence reads: CASSSTRGTDTQYF. DNA for the CDR3: TGTGCCAGCAGCTCGACGCGGGGCACAGATACGCAGTATTTT.

This clonotype was detected ten times or more. The chain has TRBV7-9 and TRBJ2-1; D perhaps matches TRBD1 (5 bases). Trimming took 6 bases from V and 8 from J, leaving 23 bases between them. From germline, CDR1 is SEHNR and CDR2 FQNEAQ (reference sequence). CDR3 length: 16 residues. Here the CDR3 reads CASSTEIAGIIHEQFF. DNA of the CDR3: TGTGCCAGCAGTACAGAGATCGCAGGGATCATACATGAGCAGTTCTTC.

The rearrangement links TRBV20-1 to TRBJ2-5; D call uncertain. The CDR3 is 14 residues long. The V and J ends lost 5 bases and 1 base respectively, with 14 bases between them. Germline V gene data show CDR1 as DFQATT and CDR2 as SNEGSKA (reference sequence). The CDR3 is CSAQTGSAQETQYF. The CDR3 coding sequence is TGCAGTGCTCAGACCGGTTCGGCCCAAGAGACCCAGTACTTC.

This clonotype was seen only a few times. V gene TRBV9 combines with J gene TRBJ2-5; D possibly corresponds to TRBD2 (6 bases). There are 15 residues in the CDR3. The germline CDR1 and CDR2 sequences are SGDLS and YYNGEE. Trimming pared 0 bases from V and 3 bases from J, leaving 12 bases between. CDR3 nucleotides: TGTGCCAGCAGCGTAGCGGGGCGGGGTGAAGAGACCCAGTACTTC. This sequence encodes CASSVAGRGEETQYF.

This chain joins TRBV14 and TRBJ2-1; 12 bases line up with TRBD1. V gave up 4 bases and J gave up 9 bases; unmatched junction bases: 10. Germline V gives CDR1 SGHDN, CDR2 FVKESK. The CDR3 has 16 residues. The CDR3 is CASSRLPGQGAGEQFF. Written as DNA, the CDR3 is TGTGCCAGCAGCCGTCTCCCGGGACAGGGGGCCGGTGAGCAGTTCTTC.

This clonotype was picked up a small number of times. The chain recombines TRBV28 with TRBJ1-3; D is unresolved. Germline V gene data show CDR1 as MDHEN and CDR2 as SYDVKM. The CDR3 is 14 residues long. V dropped 6 bases and J dropped 1 base, with 10 bases sitting between them. CDR3 in DNA: TGTGCCAGCAGATCCTCTGGATCTGGAAACACCATATATTTT. This sequence encodes CASRSSGSGNTIYF.

The chain carries TRBV5-1 and TRBJ2-7; TRBD2 matches 9 bases. Trimming at V came to 0 bases and at J to 2 bases, leaving 12 bases not matched to a gene. The CDR3 runs to 18 residues. The V gene's germline CDR1 is SGHRS and CDR2 YFSETQ. In nucleotides, the CDR3 is TGCGCCAGCAGCTTGGCCCTTTTGAAGACTAGCGGAACCTACGAGCAGTACTTC. This gives the protein CASSLALLKTSGTYEQYF. Looking up the rest from reference TRBV5-1 and TRBJ2-7 gives the full variable domain: KAGVTQTPRYLIKTRGQQVTLSCSPISGHRSVSWYQQTPGQGLQFLFEYFSETQRNKGNFPGRFSGRQFSNSRSEMNVSTLELGDSALYLCASSLALLKTSGTYEQYFGPGTRLTVT.

The rearrangement joins TRBV11-3 to TRBJ2-3; no clear D. The CDR3 has 14 residues. CDR1 and CDR2 (germline): SGHNT, YENEEA. With 5 bases removed from V and 6 bases from J, the gap between germline ends came to 15 bases. This CDR3 reads CASSAIPSEDTQYF. The CDR3 region has the DNA TGTGCCAGCAGCGCAATCCCATCCGAGGATACGCAGTATTTT.

The V gene is TRBV5-6, the J gene TRBJ2-1; the match to TRBD2 covers 10 bases. The CDR3 loop spans 16 amino acids. Trimming removed 3 bases from V and 7 bases from J; junction bases left unmatched: 10. Looked up from germline, CDR1 is SGHDT and CDR2 is YYEEEE. CDR3 in amino acids: CASSWGASGGTNEQFF. The CDR3 DNA follows: TGTGCCAGCAGCTGGGGGGCTAGCGGGGGTACGAATGAGCAGTTCTTC. Combining the CDR3 with reference TRBV5-6 and TRBJ2-1 gives the whole variable domain DAGVTQSPTHLIKTRGQQVTLRCSPKSGHDTVSWYQQALGQGPQFIFQYYEEEERQRGNFPDRFSGHQFPNYSSELNVNALLLGDSALYLCASSWGASGGTNEQFFGPGTRLTVL.

The chain recombines TRBV29-1 with TRBJ2-1; TRBD1 might be the D (6 bases). Germline V gives CDR1 SQVTM, CDR2 ANQGSEA. The CDR3 totals 13 residues. Trimming removed 7 bases from V and 2 bases from J, with 12 bases in between. The CDR3 loop reads CSGLGHTYNEQFF. DNA of the CDR3: TGCAGCGGACTGGGACACACCTACAATGAGCAGTTCTTC.

This clonotype was seen a few times. The V gene is TRBV5-1, the J gene TRBJ2-3, with 8 bases aligning to TRBD2. The CDR3 contains 15 residues. Germline V gene lookup returns CDR1 SGHRS and CDR2 YFSETQ. With 5 bases clipped from V and 4 bases from J, the junction kept 9 bases outside the gene matches. In DNA form, the CDR3 reads TGCGCCAGCAGACCCGGGGTAGCGGGACCAGATACGCAGTATTTT. Its protein product is CASRPGVAGPDTQYF.

This clonotype was counted only a few times. The chain is built from TRBV7-2 and TRBJ2-3; 12 nucleotides match TRBD2. Germline V lookup: CDR1 SGHTA, CDR2 FQGNSA. Trimming cost V 4 bases and J 3 bases; bases outside gene matches: 5. The CDR3 is 16 amino acids. The CDR3 DNA follows: TGTGCCAGCAGCTCTAGCGGGAGGGCCAGGACAGATACGCAGTATTTT. As protein: CASSSSGRARTDTQYF.

The chain recombines TRBV20-1 with TRBJ2-1; D uncertain. Trimming shortened V by 3 bases and J by 0 bases, and 15 bases separated the two germline ends. Per the germline V gene, CDR1 is DFQATT and CDR2 is SNEGSKA (reference sequence). The CDR3 consists of 16 residues. The CDR3 loop reads CSASSVRASSYNEQFF. As DNA, the CDR3 is TGCAGTGCTAGCTCGGTCCGGGCGAGCTCCTACAATGAGCAGTTCTTC.

DNA for the CDR3: TGTGCCAGCAGCCACGTAGGACTCTTAGACTACGAGCAGTACTTC. Protein sequence: CASSHVGLLDYEQYF. This sequence joins TRBV11-2 and TRBJ2-7; D perhaps matches TRBD2 (5 bases). Germline CDR1 and CDR2: SGHAT and FQNNGV. Trimming pared 5 bases from V and 3 bases from J, leaving 17 bases between. This CDR3 has 15 residues.

The CDR3 nucleotides are TGCGCCAGCAGCAGACAGGGTATGGGGGAGCTGTTTTTT. It translates to CASSRQGMGELFF. The genes are TRBV5-1 and TRBJ2-2, with 7 bases that match TRBD1. CDR1 is SGHRS, CDR2 YFSETQ, per germline. The length of the CDR3 is 13 residues. V trimming: 4 bases; J trimming: 8 bases; junction bases outside the gene matches: 5.

About this clonotype: A read error is possible here, since a much larger clone lies one base away. The genes are TRBV2 and TRBJ1-6, with TRBD1 as a possible D gene (5 bases). The V gene's germline CDR1 is SNHLY and CDR2 FYNNEI. CDR3 length: 16 amino acids. The V end was cut by 5 bases, the J end by 8 bases, with 19 bases between. This CDR3 is CASSLSWGTLDSPLHF. The CDR3 nucleotides read TGTGCCAGCAGTCTCTCTTGGGGGACCCTGGATTCACCCCTCCACTTT.

The CDR3 coding sequence is TGTGCCAGCAGTGTCACTAGCGGGGGCACAGATACGCAGTATTTT. It translates to CASSVTSGGTDTQYF. This chain links TRBV2 with TRBJ2-3; 10 bases map to TRBD2. CDR3 length equals 15 residues. The germline gives CDR1 SNHLY, CDR2 FYNNEI. Germline trimming cut 4 bases from V and 1 base from J; bases unmatched to any gene: 2. The full variable domain, with the rest looked up from reference TRBV2 and TRBJ2-3, is EPEVTQTPSHQVTQMGQEVILRCVPISNHLYFYWYRQILGQKVEFLVSFYNNEISEKSEIFDDQFSVERPDGSNFTLKIRSTKLEDSAMYFCASSVTSGGTDTQYFGPGTRLTVL.